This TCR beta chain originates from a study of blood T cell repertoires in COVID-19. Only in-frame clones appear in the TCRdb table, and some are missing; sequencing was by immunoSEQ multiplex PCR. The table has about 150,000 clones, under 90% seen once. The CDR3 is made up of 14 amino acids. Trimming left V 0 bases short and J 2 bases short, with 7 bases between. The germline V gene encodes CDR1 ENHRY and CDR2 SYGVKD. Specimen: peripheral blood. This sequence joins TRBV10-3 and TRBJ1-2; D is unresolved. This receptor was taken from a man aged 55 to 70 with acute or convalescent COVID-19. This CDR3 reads CAISESRRNYGYTF. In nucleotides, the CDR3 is TGTGCCATCAGTGAGTCAAGGAGGAACTATGGCTACACCTTC.